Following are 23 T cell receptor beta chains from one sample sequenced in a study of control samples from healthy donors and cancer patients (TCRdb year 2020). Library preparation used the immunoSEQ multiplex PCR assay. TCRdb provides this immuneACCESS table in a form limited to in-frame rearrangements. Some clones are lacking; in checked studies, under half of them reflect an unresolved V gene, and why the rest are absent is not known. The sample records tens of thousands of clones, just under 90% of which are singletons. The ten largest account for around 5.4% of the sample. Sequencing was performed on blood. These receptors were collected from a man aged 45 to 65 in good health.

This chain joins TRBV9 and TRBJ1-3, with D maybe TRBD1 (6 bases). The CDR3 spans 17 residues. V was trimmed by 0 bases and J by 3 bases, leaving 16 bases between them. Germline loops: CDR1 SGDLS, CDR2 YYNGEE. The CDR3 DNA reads TGTGCCAGCAGCGTAGCGGTACAGGGAGAGGATGGAAACACCATATATTTT. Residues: CASSVAVQGEDGNTIYF. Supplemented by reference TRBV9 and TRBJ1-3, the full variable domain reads DSGVTQTPKHLITATGQRVTLRCSPRSGDLSVYWYQQSLDQGLQFLIQYYNGEERAKGNILERFSAQQFPDLHSELNLSSLELGDSALYFCASSVAVQGEDGNTIYFGEGSWLTVV.

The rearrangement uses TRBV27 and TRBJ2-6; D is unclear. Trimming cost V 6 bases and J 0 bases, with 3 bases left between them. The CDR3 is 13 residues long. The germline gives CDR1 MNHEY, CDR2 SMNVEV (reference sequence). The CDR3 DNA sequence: TGTGCCAGCAGCTCCTCTGGGGCCAACGTCCTGACTTTC. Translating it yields CASSSSGANVLTF.

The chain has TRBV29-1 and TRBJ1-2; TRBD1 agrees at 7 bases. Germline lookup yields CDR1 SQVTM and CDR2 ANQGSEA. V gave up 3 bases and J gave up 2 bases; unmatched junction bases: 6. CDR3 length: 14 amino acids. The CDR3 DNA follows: TGCAGCGTTGAGGCATCGGGACAGAACTATGGCTACACCTTC. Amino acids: CSVEASGQNYGYTF. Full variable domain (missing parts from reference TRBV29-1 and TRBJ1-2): SAVISQKPSRDICQRGTSLTIQCQVDSQVTMMFWYRQQPGQSLTLIATANQGSEATYESGFVIDKFPISRPNLTFSTLTVSNMSPEDSSIYLCSVEASGQNYGYTFGSGTRLTVV.

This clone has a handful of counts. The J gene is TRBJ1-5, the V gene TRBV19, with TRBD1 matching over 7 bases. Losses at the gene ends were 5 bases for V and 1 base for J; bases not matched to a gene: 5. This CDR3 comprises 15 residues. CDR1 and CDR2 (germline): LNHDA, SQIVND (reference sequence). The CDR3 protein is CASSSHRGSNQPQHF. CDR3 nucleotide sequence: TGTGCCAGTAGTTCCCACAGGGGAAGCAATCAGCCCCAGCATTTT.

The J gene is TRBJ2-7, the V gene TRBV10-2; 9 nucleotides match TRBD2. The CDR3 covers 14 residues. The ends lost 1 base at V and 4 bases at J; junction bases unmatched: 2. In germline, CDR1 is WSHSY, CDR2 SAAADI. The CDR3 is CASSEYSGGYEQYF. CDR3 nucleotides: TGCGCCAGCAGTGAGTATAGCGGGGGATACGAGCAGTACTTC.

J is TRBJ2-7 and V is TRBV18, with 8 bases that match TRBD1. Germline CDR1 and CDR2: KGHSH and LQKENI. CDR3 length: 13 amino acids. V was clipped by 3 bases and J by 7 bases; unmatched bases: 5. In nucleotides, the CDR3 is TGTGCCAGCTCACCCCGACAGGGGTGGGAGCAGTACTTC. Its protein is CASSPRQGWEQYF. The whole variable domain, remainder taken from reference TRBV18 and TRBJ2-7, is NAGVMQNPRHLVRRRGQEARLRCSPMKGHSHVYWYRQLPEEGLKFMVYLQKENIIDESGMPKERFSAEFPKEGPSILRIQQVVRGDSAAYFCASSPRQGWEQYFGPGTRLTVT.

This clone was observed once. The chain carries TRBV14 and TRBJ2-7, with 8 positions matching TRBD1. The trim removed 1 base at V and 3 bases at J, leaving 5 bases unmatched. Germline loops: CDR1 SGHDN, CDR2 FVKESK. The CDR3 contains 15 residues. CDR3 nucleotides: TGTGCCAGCAGCCAAGTCAGGGGGCATGGCTACGAGCAGTACTTC. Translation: CASSQVRGHGYEQYF.

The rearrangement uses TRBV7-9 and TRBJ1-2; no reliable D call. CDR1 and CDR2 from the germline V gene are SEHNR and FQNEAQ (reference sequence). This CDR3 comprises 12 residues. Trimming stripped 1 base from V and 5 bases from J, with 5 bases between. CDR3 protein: CASSLGPYGYTF. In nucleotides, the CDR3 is TGTGCCAGCAGCTTAGGCCCATATGGCTACACCTTC.

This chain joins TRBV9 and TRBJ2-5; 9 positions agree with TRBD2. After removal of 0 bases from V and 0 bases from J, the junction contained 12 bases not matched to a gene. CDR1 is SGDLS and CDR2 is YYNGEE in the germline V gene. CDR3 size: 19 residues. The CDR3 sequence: CASSVGPRGSGGNQETQYF. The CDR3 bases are TGTGCCAGCAGCGTAGGCCCTAGGGGGAGCGGGGGGAACCAAGAGACCCAGTACTTC.

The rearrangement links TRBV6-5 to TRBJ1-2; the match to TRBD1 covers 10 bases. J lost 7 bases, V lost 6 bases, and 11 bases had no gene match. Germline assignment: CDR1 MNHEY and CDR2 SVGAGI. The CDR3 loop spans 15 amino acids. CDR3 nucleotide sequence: TGTGCCAGCAGCGGCTGGACAGGGGGAGAACCTGGCTACACCTTC. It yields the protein CASSGWTGGEPGYTF.

The CDR3 is CASSIQGVSGNQPQHF. CDR3 DNA sequence: TGTGCCAGCAGTATACAGGGGGTTTCGGGCAATCAGCCCCAGCATTTT. This chain uses TRBV27 with TRBJ1-5; the match to TRBD1 covers 8 bases. Looked up from germline, CDR1 is MNHEY and CDR2 is SMNVEV (reference sequence). This CDR3 comprises 16 residues. Trimming at V came to 5 bases and at J to 2 bases, leaving 8 bases not matched to a gene.

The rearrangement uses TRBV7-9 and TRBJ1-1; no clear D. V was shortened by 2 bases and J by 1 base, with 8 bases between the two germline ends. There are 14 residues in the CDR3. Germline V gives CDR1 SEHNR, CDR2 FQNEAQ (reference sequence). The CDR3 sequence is CASSLSSANTEAFF. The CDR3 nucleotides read TGTGCCAGCAGCTTATCGTCGGCGAACACTGAAGCTTTCTTT.

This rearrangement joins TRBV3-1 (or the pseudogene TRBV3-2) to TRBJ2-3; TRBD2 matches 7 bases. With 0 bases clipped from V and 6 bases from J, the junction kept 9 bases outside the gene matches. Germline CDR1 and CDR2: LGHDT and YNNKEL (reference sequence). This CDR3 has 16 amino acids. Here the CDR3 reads CASSQDGGRAWDTQYF. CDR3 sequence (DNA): TGTGCCAGCAGCCAAGATGGCGGGAGAGCCTGGGATACGCAGTATTTT.

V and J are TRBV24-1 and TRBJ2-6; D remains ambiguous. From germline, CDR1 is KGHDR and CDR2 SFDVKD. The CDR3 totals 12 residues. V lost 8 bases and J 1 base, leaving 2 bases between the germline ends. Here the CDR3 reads CATKSGANVLTF. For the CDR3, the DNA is TGTGCCACCAAGTCTGGGGCCAACGTCCTGACTTTC.

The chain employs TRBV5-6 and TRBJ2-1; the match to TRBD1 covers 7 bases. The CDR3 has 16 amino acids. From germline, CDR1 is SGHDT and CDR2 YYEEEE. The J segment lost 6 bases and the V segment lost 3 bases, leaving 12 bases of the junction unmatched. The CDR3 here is CASSSPSTTGSNEQFF. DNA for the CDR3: TGTGCCAGCAGCTCCCCATCAACGACAGGGAGCAATGAGCAGTTCTTC.

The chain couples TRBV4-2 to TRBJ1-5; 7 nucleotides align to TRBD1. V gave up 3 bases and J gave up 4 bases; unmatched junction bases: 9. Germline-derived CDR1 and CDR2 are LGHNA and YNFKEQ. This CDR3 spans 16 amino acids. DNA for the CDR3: TGTGCCAGCAGCCAGGAAGGTCAGGGGGGAAATCAGCCCCAGCATTTT. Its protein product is CASSQEGQGGNQPQHF.

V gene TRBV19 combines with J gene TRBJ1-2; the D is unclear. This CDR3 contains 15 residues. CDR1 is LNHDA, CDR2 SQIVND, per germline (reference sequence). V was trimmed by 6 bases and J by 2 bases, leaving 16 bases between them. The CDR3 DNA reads TGTGCCAGTAGCCTCTATGCAGTAACGAACTATGGCTACACCTTC. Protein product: CASSLYAVTNYGYTF. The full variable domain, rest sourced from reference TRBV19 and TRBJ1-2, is DGGITQSPKYLFRKEGQNVTLSCEQNLNHDAMYWYRQDPGQGLRLIYYSQIVNDFQKGDIAEGYSVSREKKESFPLTVTSAQKNPTAFYLCASSLYAVTNYGYTFGSGTRLTVV.

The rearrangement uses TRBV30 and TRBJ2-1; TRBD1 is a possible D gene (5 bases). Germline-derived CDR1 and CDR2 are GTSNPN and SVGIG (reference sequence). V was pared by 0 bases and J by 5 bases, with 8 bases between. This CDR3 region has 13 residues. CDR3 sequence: CAWSVGVHNEQFF. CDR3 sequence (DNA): TGTGCCTGGAGTGTAGGGGTGCACAATGAGCAGTTCTTC. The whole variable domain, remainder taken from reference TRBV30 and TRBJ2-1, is SQTIHQWPATLVQPVGSPLSLECTVEGTSNPNLYWYRQAAGRGLQLLFYSVGIGQISSEVPQNLSASRPQDRQFILSSKKLLLSDSGFYLCAWSVGVHNEQFFGPGTRLTVL.

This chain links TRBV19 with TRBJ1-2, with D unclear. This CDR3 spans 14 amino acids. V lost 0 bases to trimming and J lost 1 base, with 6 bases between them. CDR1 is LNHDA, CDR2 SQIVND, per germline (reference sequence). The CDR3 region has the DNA TGTGCCAGTAGTATAGATCGATATAACTATGGCTACACCTTC. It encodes CASSIDRYNYGYTF.

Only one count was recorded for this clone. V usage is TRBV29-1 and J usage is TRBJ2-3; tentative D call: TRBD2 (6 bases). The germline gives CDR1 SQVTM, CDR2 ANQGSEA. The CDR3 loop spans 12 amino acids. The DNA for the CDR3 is TGCACCGGGCGGGGCAGGACAGATACGCAGTATTTT. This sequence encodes CTGRGRTDTQYF.

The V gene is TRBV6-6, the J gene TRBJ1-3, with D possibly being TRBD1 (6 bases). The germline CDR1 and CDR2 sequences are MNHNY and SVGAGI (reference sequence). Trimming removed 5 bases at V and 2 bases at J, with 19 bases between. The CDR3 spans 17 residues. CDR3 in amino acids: CASSRNRELVPGNTIYF. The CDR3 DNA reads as TGTGCCAGCAGTCGGAACAGGGAGCTTGTACCTGGAAACACCATATATTTT.

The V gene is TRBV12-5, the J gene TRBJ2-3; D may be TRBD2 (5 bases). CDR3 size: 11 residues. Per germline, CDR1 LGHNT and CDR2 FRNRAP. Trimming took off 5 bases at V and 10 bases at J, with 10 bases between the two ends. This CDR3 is CASGSGRAQYF. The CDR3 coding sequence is TGTGCTAGTGGTAGCGGTAGGGCGCAGTATTTT.

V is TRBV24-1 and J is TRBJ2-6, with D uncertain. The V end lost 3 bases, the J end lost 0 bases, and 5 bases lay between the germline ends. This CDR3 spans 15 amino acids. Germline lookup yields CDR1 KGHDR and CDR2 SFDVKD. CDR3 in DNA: TGTGCCACCAGTGATGAGCCCTCTGGGGCCAACGTCCTGACTTTC. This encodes CATSDEPSGANVLTF.